This T cell receptor (beta chain) is drawn from a study of CD8 T cells in ankylosing spondylitis. The CDR3 is 15 amino acids. The V gene's germline CDR1 is SGHRS and CDR2 YFSETQ. Trimming cost V 1 base and J 0 bases, with 8 bases left between them. This clonotype was counted ten times or more. The antigen remains unidentified. Findings and limits, study-wide: Disease-associated clones were reportedly significantly overrepresented in matched ankylosing spondylitis synovial fluid. A motif in TCR beta, a set of roughly 8 highly homologous variants, appeared characteristic of ankylosing spondylitis blood.

Preparation of TCR beta libraries was done by quantitative 5'-RACE with molecular barcodes. TCRdb re-derived calls from the 5' RACE reads in MiXCR, one entry per CDR3 protein. The sample includes about 240,000 distinct CDR3 sequences, roughly a tenth seen only once; the top ten take 2.6%. The TCR was taken from a male donor with ankylosing spondylitis or in good health (not recorded which). Sequencing was carried out using blood, either unsorted or a sorted T cell fraction (not recorded which). This sequence joins TRBV5-1 and TRBJ1-5; no firm D call. CDR3 coding DNA: TGCGCCAGCAGCTTGAACGGCTATAGCAATCAGCCCCAGCATTTT. Its protein product is CASSLNGYSNQPQHF.